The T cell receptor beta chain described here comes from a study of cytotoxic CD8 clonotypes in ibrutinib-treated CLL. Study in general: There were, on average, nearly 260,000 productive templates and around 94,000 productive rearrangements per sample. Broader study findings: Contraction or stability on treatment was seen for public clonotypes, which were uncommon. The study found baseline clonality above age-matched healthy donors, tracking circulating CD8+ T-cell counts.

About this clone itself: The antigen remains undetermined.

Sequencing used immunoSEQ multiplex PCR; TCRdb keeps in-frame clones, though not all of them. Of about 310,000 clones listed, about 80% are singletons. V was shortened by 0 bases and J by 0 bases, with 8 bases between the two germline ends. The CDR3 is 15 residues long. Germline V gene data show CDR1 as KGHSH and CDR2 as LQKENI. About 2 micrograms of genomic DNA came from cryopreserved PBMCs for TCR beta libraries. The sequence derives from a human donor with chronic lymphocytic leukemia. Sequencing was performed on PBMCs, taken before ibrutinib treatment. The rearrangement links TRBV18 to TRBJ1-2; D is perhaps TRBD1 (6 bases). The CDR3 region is CASSPPQGTNYGYTF. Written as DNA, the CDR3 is TGTGCCAGCTCACCACCCCAGGGGACTAACTATGGCTACACCTTC.